One sample yielded the 3 T cell receptor beta chains listed below, sequenced in a study of spatial heterogeneity in lung cancer (dated by TCRdb to between 2018 and 2020). Antigens of these TCRs are unknown. The label giving this sample's time point can be read as: sample taken at primary tumor resection. The research as a whole found: The tumor nonsynonymous mutation count correlated with the number of expanded intratumoral alpha and beta TCRs.

The library was produced with 5' RACE. Sequencing was performed on a NextSeq 500. TCRdb itself trimmed the public reads at Q25 with fastp, ran MiXCR and retained productive beta chains. One record per CDR3 amino acid sequence lists the most common genes and DNA. The sample includes approximately 7,600 distinct CDR3 sequences, with 11% to 15% observed a single time. Approximately 10% of the sample comes from the top ten. The sample in question was lung tumor tissue, obtained at surgery. These receptors were obtained from a female donor with early-stage non-small cell lung cancer.

This clonotype was counted between two and nine times. Little can be read into the size of this beta chain, an off-target read in a library designed for alpha chains. The J gene is TRBJ2-1, the V gene TRBV18; D is unresolved. The CDR3 runs to 12 residues. Germline V lookup: CDR1 KGHSH, CDR2 LQKENI. V gave up 2 bases and J gave up 6 bases, with 5 bases separating them. The CDR3 DNA is TGTGCCAGCTCACCAGGGGTCAATGAGCAGTTCTTC. This gives the protein CASSPGVNEQFF.

This clonotype rates as medium-sized. This beta chain slipped into a library made for alpha chains as a stray read, so its size is not meaningful. The V call is TRBV2, the J call TRBJ1-5, with D maybe TRBD1 (5 bases). This CDR3 is built from 15 residues. Trimming stripped 7 bases from V and 0 bases from J, with 13 bases between. Germline-derived CDR1 and CDR2 are SNHLY and FYNNEI. CDR3 sequence (DNA): TGTGCCAGCAAGGTAGGAGGACATAGCAATCAGCCCCAGCATTTT. Protein sequence: CASKVGGHSNQPQHF.

This clonotype counts as medium-sized (0.01 to 0.1%). This beta chain is off target for a library built for alpha chains, so its abundance means little. The chain carries TRBV28 and TRBJ2-7; 7 bases agree with TRBD1. V gave up 10 bases and J gave up 6 bases; unmatched junction bases: 12. The CDR3 loop spans 13 amino acids. Germline V gene sequence: CDR1 MDHEN, CDR2 SYDVKM. The CDR3 DNA reads TGTGCCACCATTACAGGGGCCAGGAGCGAGCAGTACTTC. It translates to CATITGARSEQYF.